This T cell receptor beta chain comes out of a study of T cells in Graves' hyperthyroidism and ophthalmopathy. The sample of blood was obtained at first hyperthyroidism diagnosis (before any ophthalmopathy symptoms). The PBMCs had their origin in 7.5 to 10 ml of fresh peripheral blood. Using RNA transcripts as the source, TCR beta CDR3 regions were amplified. The primer set for the first-round RT-PCR of the TCR CDR3 was HTBI. TCRdb re-called the multiplex PCR reads with MiXCR, one entry per CDR3 protein. Counted here are under 450,000 distinct CDR3 sequences, about 15% occurring once; the ten biggest clones make up 30% to 40%. Germline V CDR1 and CDR2: LNHDA, SQIVND (reference sequence). Trimming cost V 3 bases and J 4 bases, with 16 bases left between them. The CDR3 extends over 16 amino acids. The study's findings and limits: Ophthalmopathy onset followed model prediction by a median about seven months. In blood, most of the thyroid clonotypes expanded above 0.001 were also present.

In regard to this clonotype: Its specificity is unknown.

The gene calls are TRBV19 and TRBJ1-3; D unclear. This receptor was taken from a woman aged 30 to 39 with Graves' hyperthyroidism that later progressed to Graves' ophthalmopathy. The specimen sequenced was blood. CDR3 DNA sequence: TGTGCCAGTAGTATTGCGCAGAGTTCATCAGGAAACACCATATATTTT. It encodes CASSIAQSSSGNTIYF.